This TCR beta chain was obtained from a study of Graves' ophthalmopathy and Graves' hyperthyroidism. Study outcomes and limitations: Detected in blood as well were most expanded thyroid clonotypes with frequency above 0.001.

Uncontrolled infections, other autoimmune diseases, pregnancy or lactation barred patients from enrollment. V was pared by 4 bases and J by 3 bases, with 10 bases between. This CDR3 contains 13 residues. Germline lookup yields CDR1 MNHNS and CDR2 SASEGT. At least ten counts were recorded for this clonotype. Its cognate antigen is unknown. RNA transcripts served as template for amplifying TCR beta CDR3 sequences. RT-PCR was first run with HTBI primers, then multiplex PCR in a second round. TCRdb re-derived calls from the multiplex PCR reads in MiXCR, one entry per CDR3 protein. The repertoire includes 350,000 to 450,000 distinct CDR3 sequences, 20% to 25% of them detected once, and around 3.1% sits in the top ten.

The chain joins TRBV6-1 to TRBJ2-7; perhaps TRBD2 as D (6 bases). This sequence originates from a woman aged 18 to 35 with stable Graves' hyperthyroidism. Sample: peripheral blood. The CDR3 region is CASSATSLYEQYF. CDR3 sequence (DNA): TGTGCCAGCAGTGCGACTAGTCTCTACGAGCAGTACTTC.